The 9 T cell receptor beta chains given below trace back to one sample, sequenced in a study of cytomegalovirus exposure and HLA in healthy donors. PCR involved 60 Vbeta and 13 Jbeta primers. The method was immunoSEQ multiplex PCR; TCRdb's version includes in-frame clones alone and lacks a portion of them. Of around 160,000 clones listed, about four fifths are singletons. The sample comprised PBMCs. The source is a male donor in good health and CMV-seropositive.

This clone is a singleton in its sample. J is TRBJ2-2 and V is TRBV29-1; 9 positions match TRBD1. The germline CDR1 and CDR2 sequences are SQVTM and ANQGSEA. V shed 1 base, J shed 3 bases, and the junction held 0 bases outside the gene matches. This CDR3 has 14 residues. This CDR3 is CSVEGTGDTGELFF. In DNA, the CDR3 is TGCAGCGTTGAAGGGACAGGGGACACCGGGGAGCTGTTTTTT.

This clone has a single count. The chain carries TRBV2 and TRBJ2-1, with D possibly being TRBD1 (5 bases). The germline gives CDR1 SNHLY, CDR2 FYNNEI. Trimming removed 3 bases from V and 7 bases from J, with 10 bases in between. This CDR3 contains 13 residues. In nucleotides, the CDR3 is TGTGCCAGCAGTGAGGTTGCAGGGAATGAGCAGTTCTTC. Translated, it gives CASSEVAGNEQFF.

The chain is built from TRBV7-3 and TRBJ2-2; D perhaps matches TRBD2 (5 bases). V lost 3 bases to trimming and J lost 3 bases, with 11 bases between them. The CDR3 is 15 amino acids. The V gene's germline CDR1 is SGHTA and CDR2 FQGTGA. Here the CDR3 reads CASSFLGGDTGELFF. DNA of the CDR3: TGTGCCAGCAGCTTCCTCGGAGGTGACACCGGGGAGCTGTTTTTT.

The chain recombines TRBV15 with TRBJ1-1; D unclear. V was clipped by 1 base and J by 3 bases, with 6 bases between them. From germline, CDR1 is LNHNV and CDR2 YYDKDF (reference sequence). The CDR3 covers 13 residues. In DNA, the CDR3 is TGTGCCACCAGCAGAGCTCGGGACACTGAAGCTTTCTTT. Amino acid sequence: CATSRARDTEAFF.

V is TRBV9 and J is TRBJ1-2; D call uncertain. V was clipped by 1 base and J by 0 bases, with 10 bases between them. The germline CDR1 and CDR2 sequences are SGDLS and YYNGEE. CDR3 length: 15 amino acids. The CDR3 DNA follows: TGTGCCAGCAGCGTAAAATTCTCAGCTAACTATGGCTACACCTTC. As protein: CASSVKFSANYGYTF.

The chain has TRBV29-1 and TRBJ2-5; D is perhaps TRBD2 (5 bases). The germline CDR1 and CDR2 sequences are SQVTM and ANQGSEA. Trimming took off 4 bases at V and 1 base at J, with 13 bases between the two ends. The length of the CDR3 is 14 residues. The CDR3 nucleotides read TGCAGCGTTGTCCCCGACGGAGGCCAAGAGACCCAGTACTTC. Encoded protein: CSVVPDGGQETQYF.

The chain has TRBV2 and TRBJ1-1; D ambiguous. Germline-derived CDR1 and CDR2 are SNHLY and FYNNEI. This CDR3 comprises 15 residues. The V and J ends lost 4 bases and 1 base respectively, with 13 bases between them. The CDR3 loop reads CASSALGQSNTEAFF. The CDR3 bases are TGTGCCAGCAGTGCCCTGGGCCAGTCGAACACTGAAGCTTTCTTT.

CDR3 bases: TGTGCCAGCAGTTATCAGGGGGTCACTGAAGCTTTCTTT. Translated, it gives CASSYQGVTEAFF. This chain joins TRBV6-5 and TRBJ1-1; 7 bases agree with TRBD1. Germline CDR1 MNHEY, CDR2 SVGAGI. The trim removed 3 bases at V and 4 bases at J, leaving 2 bases unmatched. This CDR3 region has 13 residues.

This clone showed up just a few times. The DNA of the CDR3 is TGTGCCAGCAGCCTAACAAGTAATGAAAAACTGTTTTTT. Protein: CASSLTSNEKLFF. The chain uses TRBV16 and TRBJ1-4; D gene unclear. Germline V CDR1 and CDR2: KGHSY, FQNENV. This CDR3 is 13 amino acids long. V lost 4 bases to trimming and J lost 4 bases, with 7 bases between them.